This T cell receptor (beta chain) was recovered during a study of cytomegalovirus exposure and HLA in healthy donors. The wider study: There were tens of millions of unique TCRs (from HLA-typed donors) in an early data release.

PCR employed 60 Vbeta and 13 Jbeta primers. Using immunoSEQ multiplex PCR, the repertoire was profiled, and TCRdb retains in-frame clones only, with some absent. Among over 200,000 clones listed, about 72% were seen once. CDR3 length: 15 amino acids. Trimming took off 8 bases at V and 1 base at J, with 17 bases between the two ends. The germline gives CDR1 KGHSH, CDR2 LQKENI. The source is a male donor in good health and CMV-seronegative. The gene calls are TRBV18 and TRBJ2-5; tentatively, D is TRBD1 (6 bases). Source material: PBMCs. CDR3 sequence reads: CASHRDNGFQETQYF. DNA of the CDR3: TGTGCCAGCCACAGGGACAACGGTTTCCAAGAGACCCAGTACTTC.